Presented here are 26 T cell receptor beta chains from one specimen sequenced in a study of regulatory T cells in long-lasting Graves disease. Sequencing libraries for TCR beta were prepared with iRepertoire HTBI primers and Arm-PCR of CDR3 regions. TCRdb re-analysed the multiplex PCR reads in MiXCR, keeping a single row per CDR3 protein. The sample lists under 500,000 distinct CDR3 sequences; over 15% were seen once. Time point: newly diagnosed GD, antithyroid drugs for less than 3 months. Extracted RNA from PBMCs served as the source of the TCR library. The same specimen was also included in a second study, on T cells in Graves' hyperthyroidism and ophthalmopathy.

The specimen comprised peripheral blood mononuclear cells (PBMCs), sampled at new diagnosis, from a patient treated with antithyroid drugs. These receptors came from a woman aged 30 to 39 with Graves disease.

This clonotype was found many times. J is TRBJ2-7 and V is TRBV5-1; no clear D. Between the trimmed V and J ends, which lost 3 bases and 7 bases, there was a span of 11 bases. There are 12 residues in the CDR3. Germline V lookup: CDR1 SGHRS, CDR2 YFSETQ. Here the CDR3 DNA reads TGCGCCAGCAGCTCGGACCGCAGTGAGCAGTACTTC. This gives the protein CASSSDRSEQYF. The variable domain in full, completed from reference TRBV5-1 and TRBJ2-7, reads KAGVTQTPRYLIKTRGQQVTLSCSPISGHRSVSWYQQTPGQGLQFLFEYFSETQRNKGNFPGRFSGRQFSNSRSEMNVSTLELGDSALYLCASSSDRSEQYFGPGTRLTVT.

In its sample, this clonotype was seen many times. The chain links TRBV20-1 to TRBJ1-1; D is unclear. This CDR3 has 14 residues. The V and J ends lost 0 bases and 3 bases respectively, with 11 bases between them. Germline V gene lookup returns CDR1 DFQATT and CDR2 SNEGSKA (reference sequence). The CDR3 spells CSARDLLEHTEAFF. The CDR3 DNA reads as TGCAGTGCTAGAGATCTCCTCGAGCACACTGAAGCTTTCTTT.

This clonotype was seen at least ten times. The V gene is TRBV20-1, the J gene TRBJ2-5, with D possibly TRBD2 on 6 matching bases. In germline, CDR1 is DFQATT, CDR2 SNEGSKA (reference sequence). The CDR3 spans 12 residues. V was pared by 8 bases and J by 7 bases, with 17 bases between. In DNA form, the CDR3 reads TGCAGTAGTACGGGGACTCGAGGGACCCAGTACTTC. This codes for CSSTGTRGTQYF.

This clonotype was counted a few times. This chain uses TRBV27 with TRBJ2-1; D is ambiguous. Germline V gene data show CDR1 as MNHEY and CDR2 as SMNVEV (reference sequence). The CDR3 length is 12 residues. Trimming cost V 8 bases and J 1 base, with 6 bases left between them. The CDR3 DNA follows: TGTGCCAGCGGGGTTTCCTACAATGAGCAGTTCTTC. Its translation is CASGVSYNEQFF.

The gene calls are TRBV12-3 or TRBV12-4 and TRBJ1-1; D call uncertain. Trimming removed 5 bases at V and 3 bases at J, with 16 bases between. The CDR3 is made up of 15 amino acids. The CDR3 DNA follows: TGTGCCAGCAGTGATACATGGACCTCCCACACTGAAGCTTTCTTT. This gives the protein CASSDTWTSHTEAFF.

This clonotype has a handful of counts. CDR3 sequence: CASTSLPGTSGRETQYF. CDR3 sequence (DNA): TGTGCCAGCACCTCGCTCCCGGGGACTAGCGGGAGGGAGACCCAGTACTTC. The genes are TRBV28 and TRBJ2-5; 15 nucleotides align to TRBD2. CDR1 and CDR2 from the germline V gene are MDHEN and SYDVKM. J lost 5 bases, V lost 7 bases, and 11 bases had no gene match. The CDR3 loop spans 17 amino acids.

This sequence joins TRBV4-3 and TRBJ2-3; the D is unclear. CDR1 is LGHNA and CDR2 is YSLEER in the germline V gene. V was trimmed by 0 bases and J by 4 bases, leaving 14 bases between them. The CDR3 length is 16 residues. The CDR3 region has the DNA TGCGCCAGCAGCCAAGATTACGCCACACTGGCAGATACGCAGTATTTT. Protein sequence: CASSQDYATLADTQYF.

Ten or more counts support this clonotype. In DNA, the CDR3 is TGTGCCAGCTCACCAATAGGGTCGAGCAATCAGCCCCAGCATTTT. Its translation is CASSPIGSSNQPQHF. This chain connects TRBV18 to TRBJ1-5, with D hard to call. Germline CDR1 reads KGHSH; CDR2 reads LQKENI. CDR3 length: 15 amino acids. The V end lost 2 bases, the J end lost 1 base, and 9 bases lay between the germline ends.

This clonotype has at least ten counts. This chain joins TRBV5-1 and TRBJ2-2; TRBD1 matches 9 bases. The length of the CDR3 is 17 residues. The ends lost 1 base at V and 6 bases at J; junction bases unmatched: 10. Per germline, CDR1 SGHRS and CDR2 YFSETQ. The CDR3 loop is CASSLNPSGTGSGELFF. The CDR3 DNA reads TGCGCCAGCAGCTTGAACCCCTCCGGGACAGGGTCCGGGGAGCTGTTTTTT. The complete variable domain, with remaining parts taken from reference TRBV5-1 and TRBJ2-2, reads KAGVTQTPRYLIKTRGQQVTLSCSPISGHRSVSWYQQTPGQGLQFLFEYFSETQRNKGNFPGRFSGRQFSNSRSEMNVSTLELGDSALYLCASSLNPSGTGSGELFFGEGSRLTVL.

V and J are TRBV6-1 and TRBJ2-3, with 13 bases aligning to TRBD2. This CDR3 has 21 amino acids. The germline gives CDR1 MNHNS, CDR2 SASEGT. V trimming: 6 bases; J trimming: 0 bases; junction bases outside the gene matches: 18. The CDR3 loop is CASRMGLAGRGWDTSTDTQYF. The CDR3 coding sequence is TGTGCCAGCAGGATGGGACTAGCGGGAAGGGGGTGGGACACTAGCACAGATACGCAGTATTTT.

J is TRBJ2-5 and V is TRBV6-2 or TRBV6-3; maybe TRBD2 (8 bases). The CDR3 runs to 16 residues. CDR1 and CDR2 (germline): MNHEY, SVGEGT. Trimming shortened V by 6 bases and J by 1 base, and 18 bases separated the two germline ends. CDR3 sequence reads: CASRTPRGTSQETQYF. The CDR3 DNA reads TGTGCCAGCAGGACCCCCAGGGGGACTAGCCAAGAGACCCAGTACTTC.

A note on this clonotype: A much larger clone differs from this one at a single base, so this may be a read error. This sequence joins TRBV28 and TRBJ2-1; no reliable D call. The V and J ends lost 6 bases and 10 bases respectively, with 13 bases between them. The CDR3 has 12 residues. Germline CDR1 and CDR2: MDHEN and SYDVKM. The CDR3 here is CASRGFSYEQFF. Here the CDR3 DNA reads TGTGCCAGCAGGGGATTTAGCTACGAGCAGTTCTTC.

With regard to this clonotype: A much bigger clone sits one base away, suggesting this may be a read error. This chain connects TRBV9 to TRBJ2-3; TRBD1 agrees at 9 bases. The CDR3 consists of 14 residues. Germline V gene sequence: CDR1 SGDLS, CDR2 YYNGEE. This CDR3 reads CASSKGQGADTHYF. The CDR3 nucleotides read TGTGCCAGCAGCAAGGGACAGGGTGCAGATACGCACTATTTT.

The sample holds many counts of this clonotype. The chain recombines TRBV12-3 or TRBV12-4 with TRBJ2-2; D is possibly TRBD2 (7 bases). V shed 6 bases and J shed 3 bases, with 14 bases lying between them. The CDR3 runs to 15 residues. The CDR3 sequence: CASSPAGGHTGELFF. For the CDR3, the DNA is TGTGCCAGCAGCCCTGCCGGGGGGCACACCGGGGAGCTGTTTTTT.

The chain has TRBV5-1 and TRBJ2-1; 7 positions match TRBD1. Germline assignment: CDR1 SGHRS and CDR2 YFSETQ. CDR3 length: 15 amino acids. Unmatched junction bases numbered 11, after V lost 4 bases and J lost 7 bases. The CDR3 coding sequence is TGCGCCAGCAGCCCTACCCCGGCAGGGGGAAATGAGCAGTTCTTC. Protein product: CASSPTPAGGNEQFF. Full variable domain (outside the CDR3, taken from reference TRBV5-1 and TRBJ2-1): KAGVTQTPRYLIKTRGQQVTLSCSPISGHRSVSWYQQTPGQGLQFLFEYFSETQRNKGNFPGRFSGRQFSNSRSEMNVSTLELGDSALYLCASSPTPAGGNEQFFGPGTRLTVL.

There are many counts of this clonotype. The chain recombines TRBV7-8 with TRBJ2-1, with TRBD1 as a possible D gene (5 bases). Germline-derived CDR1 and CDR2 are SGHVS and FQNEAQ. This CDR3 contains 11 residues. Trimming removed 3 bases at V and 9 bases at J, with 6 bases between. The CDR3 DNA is TGTGCCAGCAGCTTTCAGGGTGAGCAGTTCTTC. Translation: CASSFQGEQFF.

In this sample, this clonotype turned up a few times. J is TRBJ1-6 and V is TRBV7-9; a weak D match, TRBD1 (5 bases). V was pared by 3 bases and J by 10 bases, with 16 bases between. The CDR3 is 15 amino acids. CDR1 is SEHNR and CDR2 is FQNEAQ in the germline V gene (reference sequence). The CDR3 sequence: CASSFASGGGSPLHF. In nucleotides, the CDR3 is TGTGCCAGCAGCTTTGCGAGCGGGGGTGGCTCACCCCTCCACTTT. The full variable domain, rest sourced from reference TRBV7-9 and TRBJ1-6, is DTGVSQNPRHKITKRGQNVTFRCDPISEHNRLYWYRQTLGQGPEFLTYFQNEAQLEKSRLLSDRFSAERPKGSFSTLEIQRTEQGDSAMYLCASSFASGGGSPLHFGNGTRLTVT.

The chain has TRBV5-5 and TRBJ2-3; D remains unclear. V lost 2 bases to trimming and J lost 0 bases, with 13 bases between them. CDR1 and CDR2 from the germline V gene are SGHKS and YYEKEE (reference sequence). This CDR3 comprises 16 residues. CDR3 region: CASSLVSGASTDTQYF. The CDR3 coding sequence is TGTGCCAGCAGCTTAGTGTCGGGTGCTAGCACAGATACGCAGTATTTT.

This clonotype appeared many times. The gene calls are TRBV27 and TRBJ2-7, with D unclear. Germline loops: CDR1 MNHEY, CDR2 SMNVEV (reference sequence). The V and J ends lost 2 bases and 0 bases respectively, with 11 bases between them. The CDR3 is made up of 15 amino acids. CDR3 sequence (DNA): TGTGCCAGCAGTTTAAACGAACTGGGCTCCTACGAGCAGTACTTC. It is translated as CASSLNELGSYEQYF.

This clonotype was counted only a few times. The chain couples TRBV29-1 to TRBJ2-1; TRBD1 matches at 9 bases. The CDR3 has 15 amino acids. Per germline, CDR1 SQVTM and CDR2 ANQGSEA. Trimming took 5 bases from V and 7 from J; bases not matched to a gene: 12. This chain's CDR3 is CSVLPASDRGNEQFF. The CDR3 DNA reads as TGCAGCGTTCTACCCGCATCGGACAGGGGAAATGAGCAGTTCTTC.

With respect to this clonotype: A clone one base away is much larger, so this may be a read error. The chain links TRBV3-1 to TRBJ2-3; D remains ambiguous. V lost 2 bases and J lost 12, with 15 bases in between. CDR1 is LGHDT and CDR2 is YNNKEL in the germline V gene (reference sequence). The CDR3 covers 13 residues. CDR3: CASSQTDPLLQYF. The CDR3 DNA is TGTGCCAGCAGCCAAACCGATCCGCTCCTTCAGTATTTT.

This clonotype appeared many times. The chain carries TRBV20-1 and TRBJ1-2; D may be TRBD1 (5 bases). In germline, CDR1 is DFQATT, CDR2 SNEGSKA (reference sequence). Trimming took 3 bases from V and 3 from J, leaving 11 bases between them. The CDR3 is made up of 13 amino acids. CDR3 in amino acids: CSARAGTDYGYTF. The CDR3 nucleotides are TGCAGTGCTAGGGCCGGGACTGACTATGGCTACACCTTC.

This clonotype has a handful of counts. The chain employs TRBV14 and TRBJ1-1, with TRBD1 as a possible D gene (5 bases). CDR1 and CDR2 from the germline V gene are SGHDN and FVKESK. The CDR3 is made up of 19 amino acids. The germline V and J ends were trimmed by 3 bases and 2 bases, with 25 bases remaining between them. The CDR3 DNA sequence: TGTGCCAGCAGCCAGTTGAGACCGGGACCCAGGGTTTTAAACACTGAAGCTTTCTTT. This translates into CASSQLRPGPRVLNTEAFF.

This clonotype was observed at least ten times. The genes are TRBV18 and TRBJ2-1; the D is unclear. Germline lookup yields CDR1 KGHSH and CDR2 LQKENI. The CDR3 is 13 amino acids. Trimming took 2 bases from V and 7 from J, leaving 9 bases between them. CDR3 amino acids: CASSPGLGNEQFF. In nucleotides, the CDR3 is TGTGCCAGCTCACCAGGTTTGGGGAATGAGCAGTTCTTC.

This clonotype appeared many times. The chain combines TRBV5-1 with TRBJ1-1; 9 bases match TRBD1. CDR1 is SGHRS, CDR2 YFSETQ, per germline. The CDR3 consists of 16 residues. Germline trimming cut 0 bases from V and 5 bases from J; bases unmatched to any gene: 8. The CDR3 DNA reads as TGCGCCAGCAGCTTGGGACCCGGGACAGGGATGACTGAAGCTTTCTTT. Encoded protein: CASSLGPGTGMTEAFF.

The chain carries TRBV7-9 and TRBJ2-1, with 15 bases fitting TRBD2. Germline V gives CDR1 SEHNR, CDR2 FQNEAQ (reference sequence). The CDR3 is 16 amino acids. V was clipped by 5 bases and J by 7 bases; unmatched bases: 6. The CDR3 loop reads CASSAGTSGRYNEQFF. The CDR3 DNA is TGTGCCAGCAGCGCGGGGACTAGCGGGAGGTATAATGAGCAGTTCTTC.